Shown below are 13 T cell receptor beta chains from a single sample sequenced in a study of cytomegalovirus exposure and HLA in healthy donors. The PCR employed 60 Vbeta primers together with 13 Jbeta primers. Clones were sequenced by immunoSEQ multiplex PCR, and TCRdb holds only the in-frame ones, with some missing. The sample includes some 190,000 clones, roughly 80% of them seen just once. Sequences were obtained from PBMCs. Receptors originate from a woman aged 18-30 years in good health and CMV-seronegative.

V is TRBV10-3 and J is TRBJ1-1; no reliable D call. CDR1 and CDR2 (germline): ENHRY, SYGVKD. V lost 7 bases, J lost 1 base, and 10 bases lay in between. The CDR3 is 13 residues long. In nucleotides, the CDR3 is TGTGCCATCATTGCGGGTAGGAACACTGAAGCTTTCTTT. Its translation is CAIIAGRNTEAFF.

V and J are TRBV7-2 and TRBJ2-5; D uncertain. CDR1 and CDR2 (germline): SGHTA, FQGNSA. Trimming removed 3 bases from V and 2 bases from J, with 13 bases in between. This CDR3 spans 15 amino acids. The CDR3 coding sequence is TGTGCCAGCAGCTTCTTTCCCGGTTATCAAGAGACCCAGTACTTC. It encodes CASSFFPGYQETQYF. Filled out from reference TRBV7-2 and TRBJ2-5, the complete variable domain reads GAGVSQSPSNKVTEKGKDVELRCDPISGHTALYWYRQSLGQGLEFLIYFQGNSAPDKSGLPSDRFSAERTGGSVSTLTIQRTQQEDSAVYLCASSFFPGYQETQYFGPGTRLLVL.

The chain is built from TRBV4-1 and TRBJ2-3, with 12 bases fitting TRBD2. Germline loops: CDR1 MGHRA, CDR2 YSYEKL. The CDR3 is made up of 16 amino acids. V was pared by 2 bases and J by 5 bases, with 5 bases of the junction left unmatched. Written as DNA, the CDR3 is TGCGCCAGCAGCCAACCTAGCGGGAGGGCCGTAGATACGCAGTATTTT. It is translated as CASSQPSGRAVDTQYF.

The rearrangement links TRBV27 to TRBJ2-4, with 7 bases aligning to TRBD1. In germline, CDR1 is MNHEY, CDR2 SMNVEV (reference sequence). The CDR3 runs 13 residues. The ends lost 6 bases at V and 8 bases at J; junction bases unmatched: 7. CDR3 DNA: TGTGCCAGCAGATCGACAGGGACGGACATTCAGTACTTC. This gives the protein CASRSTGTDIQYF.

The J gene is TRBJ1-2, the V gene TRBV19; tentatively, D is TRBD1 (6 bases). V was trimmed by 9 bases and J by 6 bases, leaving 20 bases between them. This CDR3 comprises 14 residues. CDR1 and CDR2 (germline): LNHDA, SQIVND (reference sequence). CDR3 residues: CASSSPQGVHGYTF. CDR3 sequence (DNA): TGTGCCAGCTCATCCCCACAGGGTGTGCATGGCTACACCTTC.

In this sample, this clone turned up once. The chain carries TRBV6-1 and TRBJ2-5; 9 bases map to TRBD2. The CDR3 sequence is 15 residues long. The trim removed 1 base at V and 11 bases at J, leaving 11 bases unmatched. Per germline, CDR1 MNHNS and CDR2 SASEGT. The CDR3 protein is CASSEGASGIYEQYF. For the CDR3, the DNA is TGTGCCAGCAGTGAAGGGGCTAGCGGGATTTATGAGCAGTACTTC.

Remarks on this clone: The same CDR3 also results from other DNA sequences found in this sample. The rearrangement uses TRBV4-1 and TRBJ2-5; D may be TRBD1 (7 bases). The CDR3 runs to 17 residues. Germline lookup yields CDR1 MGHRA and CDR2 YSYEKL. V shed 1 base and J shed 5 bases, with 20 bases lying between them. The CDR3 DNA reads TGCGCCAGCAGCCAAGGGAGGTCAGCAGGGGGGCGGGAGACCCAGTACTTC. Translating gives CASSQGRSAGGRETQYF.

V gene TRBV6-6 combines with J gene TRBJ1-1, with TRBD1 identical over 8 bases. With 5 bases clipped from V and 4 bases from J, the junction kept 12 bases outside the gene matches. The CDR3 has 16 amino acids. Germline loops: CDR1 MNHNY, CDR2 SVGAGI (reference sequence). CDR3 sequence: CASSTPGQGEGTEAFF. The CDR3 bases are TGTGCCAGCAGTACCCCCGGACAGGGCGAAGGCACTGAAGCTTTCTTT.

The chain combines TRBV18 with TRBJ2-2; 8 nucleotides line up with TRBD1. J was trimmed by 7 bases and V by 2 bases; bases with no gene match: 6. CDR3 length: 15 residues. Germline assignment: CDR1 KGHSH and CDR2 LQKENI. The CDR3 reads CASSPYQGAHGELFF. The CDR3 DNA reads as TGTGCCAGCTCACCATACCAGGGGGCTCACGGGGAGCTGTTTTTT.

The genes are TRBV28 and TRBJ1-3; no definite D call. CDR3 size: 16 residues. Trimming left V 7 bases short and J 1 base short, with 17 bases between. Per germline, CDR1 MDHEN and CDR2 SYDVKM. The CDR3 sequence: CASNPSGYGSGNTIYF. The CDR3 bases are TGTGCCAGCAACCCCTCGGGGTACGGGTCTGGAAACACCATATATTTT.

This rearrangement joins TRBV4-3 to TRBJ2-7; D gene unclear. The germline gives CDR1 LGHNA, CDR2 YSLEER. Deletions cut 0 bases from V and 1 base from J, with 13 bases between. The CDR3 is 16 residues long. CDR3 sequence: CASSQDLETTSYEQYF. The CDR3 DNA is TGCGCCAGCAGCCAAGATCTTGAGACAACATCCTACGAGCAGTACTTC.

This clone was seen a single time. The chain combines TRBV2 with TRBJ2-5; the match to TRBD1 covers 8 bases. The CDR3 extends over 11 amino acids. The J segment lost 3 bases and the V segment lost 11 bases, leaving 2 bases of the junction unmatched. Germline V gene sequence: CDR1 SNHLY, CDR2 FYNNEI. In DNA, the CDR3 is TGTGCCGGACAGGGAGAAGAGACCCAGTACTTC. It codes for CAGQGEETQYF.

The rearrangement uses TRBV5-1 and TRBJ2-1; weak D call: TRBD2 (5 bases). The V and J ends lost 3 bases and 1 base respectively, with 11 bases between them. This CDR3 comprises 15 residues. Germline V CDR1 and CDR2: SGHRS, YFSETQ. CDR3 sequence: CASSWETESYNEQFF. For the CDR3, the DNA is TGCGCCAGCAGCTGGGAGACTGAGTCCTACAATGAGCAGTTCTTC. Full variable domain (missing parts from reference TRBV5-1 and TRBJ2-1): KAGVTQTPRYLIKTRGQQVTLSCSPISGHRSVSWYQQTPGQGLQFLFEYFSETQRNKGNFPGRFSGRQFSNSRSEMNVSTLELGDSALYLCASSWETESYNEQFFGPGTRLTVL.